This TCR beta chain is from a study of shared T cell receptors in the human thymus. V was clipped by 4 bases and J by 2 bases, with 18 bases between them. The CDR3 has 16 amino acids. Germline V gene lookup returns CDR1 MRHNA and CDR2 SNTAGT. Repertoires were generated with immunoSEQ multiplex PCR, while TCRdb's copy carries only in-frame clones and drops some. The table lists hundreds of thousands of clones, about 87% of them singletons. Another study also made use of these data, one on human thymus T cells. That publication notes: Corrective heart surgery yielded the resections from which the thymus tissue came. Related research examined unrelated individuals and reported that their thymic repertoires overlapped highly.

This clonotype was sampled from a boy younger than two with a congenital heart defect. The sequencing input was thymocytes. The chain links TRBV6-4 to TRBJ2-7, with D possibly matching TRBD1 (6 bases). CDR3 nucleotides: TGTGCCAGCAGTGCCTACCACAGGGTGCCTGCCTACGAGCAGTACTTC. Translated, it gives CASSAYHRVPAYEQYF.